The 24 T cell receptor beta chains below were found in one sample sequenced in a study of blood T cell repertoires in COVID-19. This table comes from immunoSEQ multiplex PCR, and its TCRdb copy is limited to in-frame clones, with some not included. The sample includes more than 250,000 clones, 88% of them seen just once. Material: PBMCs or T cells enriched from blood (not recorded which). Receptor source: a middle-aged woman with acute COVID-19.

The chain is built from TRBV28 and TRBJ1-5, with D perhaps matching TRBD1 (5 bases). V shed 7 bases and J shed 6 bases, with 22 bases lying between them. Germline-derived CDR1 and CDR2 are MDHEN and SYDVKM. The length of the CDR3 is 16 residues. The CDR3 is CASNLGRGRLGQPQHF. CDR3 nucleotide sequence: TGTGCCAGCAATTTGGGTCGGGGGAGGCTTGGTCAGCCCCAGCATTTT.

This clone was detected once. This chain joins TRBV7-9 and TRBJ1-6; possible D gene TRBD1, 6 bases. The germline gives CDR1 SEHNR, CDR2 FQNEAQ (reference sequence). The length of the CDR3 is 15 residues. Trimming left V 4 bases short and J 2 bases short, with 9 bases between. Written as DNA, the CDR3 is TGTGCCAGCAGCTCTCGGACAGCCTATAATTCACCCCTCCACTTT. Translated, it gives CASSSRTAYNSPLHF.

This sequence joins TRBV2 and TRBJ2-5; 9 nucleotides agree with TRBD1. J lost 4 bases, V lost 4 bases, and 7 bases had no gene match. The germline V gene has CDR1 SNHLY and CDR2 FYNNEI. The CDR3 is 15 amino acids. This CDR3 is CASSAGQGLAETQYF. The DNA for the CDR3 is TGTGCCAGCAGTGCCGGACAGGGGTTGGCAGAGACCCAGTACTTC.

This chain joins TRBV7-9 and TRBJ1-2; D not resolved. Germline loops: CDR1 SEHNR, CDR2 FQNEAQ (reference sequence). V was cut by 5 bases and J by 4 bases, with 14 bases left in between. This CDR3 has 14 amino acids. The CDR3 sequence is CASSLGRVGYGYTF. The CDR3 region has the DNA TGTGCCAGCAGCCTCGGGAGGGTAGGCTATGGCTACACCTTC. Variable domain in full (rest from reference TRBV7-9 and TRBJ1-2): DTGVSQNPRHKITKRGQNVTFRCDPISEHNRLYWYRQTLGQGPEFLTYFQNEAQLEKSRLLSDRFSAERPKGSFSTLEIQRTEQGDSAMYLCASSLGRVGYGYTFGSGTRLTVV.

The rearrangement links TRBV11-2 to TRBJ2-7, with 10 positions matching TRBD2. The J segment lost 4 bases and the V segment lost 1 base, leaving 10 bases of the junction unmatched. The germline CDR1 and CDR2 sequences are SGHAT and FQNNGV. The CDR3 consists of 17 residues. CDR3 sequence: CASSLGELAGPLYEQYF. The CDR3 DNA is TGTGCCAGCAGCTTAGGCGAACTAGCGGGACCCCTATACGAGCAGTACTTC.

CDR3 amino acids: CASSRGAYGYTF. The CDR3 DNA follows: TGTGCCAGCAGCCGGGGAGCGTATGGCTACACCTTC. The V gene is TRBV7-2, the J gene TRBJ1-2, with no clear D. This CDR3 contains 12 residues. Trimming cost V 5 bases and J 5 bases, with 9 bases left between them. Germline assignment: CDR1 SGHTA and CDR2 FQGNSA.

CDR3 in amino acids: CAWSAADTQYF. CDR3 DNA: TGTGCCTGGAGTGCGGCAGATACGCAGTATTTT. This chain uses TRBV30 with TRBJ2-3; D uncertain. The CDR3 extends over 11 amino acids. V lost 1 base and J lost 4, with 3 bases in between. Germline V gene lookup returns CDR1 GTSNPN and CDR2 SVGIG (reference sequence).

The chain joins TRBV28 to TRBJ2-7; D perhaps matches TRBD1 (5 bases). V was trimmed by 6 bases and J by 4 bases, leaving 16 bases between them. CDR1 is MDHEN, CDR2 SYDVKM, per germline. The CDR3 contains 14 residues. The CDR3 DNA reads TGTGCCAGCAGCCTACCCGGACACATATACGAGCAGTACGTC. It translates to CASSLPGHIYEQYV.

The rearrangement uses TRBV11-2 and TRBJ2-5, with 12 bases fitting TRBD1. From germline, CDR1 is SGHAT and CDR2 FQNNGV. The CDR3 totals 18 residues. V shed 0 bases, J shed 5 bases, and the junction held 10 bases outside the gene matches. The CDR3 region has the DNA TGTGCCAGCAGCTTAGATAACTCCGGGACAGGGGGCGCGGAGACCCAGTACTTC. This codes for CASSLDNSGTGGAETQYF.

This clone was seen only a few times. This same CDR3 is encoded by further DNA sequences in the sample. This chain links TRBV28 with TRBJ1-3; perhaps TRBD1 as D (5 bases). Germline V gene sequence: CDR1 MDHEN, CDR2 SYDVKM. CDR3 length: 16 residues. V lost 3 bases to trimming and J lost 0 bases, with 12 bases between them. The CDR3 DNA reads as TGTGCCAGCAGTTTGGGGGGAGGGAACTCTGGAAACACCATATATTTT. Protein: CASSLGGGNSGNTIYF.

CDR3 nucleotide sequence: TGCGCCAGCAGCGTTCAGCTAGCGGGGGCGACAGATACGCAGTATTTT. Translation gives CASSVQLAGATDTQYF. This sequence joins TRBV5-1 and TRBJ2-3, with 10 bases fitting TRBD2. This CDR3 comprises 16 residues. J was trimmed by 3 bases and V by 4 bases; bases with no gene match: 8. The germline CDR1 and CDR2 sequences are SGHRS and YFSETQ.

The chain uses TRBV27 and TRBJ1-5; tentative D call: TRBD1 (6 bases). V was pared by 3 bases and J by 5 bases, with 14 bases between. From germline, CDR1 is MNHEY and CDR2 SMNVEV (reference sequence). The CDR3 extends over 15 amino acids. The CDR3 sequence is CASSLATGGDQPQHF. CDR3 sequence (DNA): TGTGCCAGCAGTTTGGCGACAGGTGGGGATCAGCCCCAGCATTTT.

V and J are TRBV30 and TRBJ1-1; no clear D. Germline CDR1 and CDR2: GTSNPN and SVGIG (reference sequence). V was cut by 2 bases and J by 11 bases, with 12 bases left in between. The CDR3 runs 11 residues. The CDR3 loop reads CAWSREGVAFF. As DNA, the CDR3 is TGTGCCTGGAGTCGGGAGGGAGTGGCTTTCTTT.

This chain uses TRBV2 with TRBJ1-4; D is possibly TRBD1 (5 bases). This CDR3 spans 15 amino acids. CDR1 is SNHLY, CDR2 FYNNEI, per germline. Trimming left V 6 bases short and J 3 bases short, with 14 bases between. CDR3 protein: CASRSQGSANEKLFF. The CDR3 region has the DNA TGTGCCAGCAGGTCTCAGGGTTCGGCTAATGAAAAACTGTTTTTT.

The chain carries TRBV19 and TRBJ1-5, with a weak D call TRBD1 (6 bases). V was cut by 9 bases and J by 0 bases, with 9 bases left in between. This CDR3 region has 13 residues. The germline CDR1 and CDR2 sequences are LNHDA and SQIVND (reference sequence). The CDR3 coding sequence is TGTGCCAGCGGACAGCTTAGCAATCAGCCCCAGCATTTT. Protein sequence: CASGQLSNQPQHF.

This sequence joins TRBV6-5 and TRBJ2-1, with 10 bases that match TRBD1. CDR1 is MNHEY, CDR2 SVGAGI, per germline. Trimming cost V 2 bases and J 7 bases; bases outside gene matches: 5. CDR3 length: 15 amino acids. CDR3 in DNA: TGTGCCAGCAGTTACGACAGGGGGCTCTTGAATGAGCAGTTCTTC. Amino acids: CASSYDRGLLNEQFF.

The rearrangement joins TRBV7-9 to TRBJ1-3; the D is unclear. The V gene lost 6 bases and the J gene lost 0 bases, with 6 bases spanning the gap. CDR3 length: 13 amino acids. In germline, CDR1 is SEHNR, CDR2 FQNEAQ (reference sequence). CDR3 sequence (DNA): TGTGCCAGCAGACGCGGCTCTGGAAACACCATATATTTT. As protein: CASRRGSGNTIYF.

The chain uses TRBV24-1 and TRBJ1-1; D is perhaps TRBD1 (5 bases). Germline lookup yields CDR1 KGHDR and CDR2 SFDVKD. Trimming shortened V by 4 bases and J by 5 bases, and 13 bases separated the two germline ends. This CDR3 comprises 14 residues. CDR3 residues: CATSDSQGGTEAFF. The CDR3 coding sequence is TGTGCCACCAGTGACTCTCAGGGTGGGACTGAAGCTTTCTTT.

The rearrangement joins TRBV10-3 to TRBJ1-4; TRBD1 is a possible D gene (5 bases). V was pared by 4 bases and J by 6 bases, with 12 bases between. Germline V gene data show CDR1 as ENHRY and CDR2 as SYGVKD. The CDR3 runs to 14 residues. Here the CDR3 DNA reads TGTGCCATCAGTGCCAGGGCCGAGGATGAAAAACTGTTTTTT. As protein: CAISARAEDEKLFF.

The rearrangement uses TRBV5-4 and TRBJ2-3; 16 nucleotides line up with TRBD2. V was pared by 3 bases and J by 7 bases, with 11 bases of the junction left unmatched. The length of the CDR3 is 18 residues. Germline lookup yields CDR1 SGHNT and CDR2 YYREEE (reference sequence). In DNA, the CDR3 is TGTGCCAGCAGCTACTCGGGACTAGCGGGAGGGCCTGGGTATACGCAGTATTTT. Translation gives CASSYSGLAGGPGYTQYF.

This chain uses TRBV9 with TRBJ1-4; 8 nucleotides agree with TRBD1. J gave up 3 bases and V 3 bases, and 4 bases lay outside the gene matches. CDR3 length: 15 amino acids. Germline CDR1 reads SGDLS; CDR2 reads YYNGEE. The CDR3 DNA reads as TGTGCCAGCAGCGGACGGACAGGGTCTAATGAAAAACTGTTTTTT. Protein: CASSGRTGSNEKLFF.

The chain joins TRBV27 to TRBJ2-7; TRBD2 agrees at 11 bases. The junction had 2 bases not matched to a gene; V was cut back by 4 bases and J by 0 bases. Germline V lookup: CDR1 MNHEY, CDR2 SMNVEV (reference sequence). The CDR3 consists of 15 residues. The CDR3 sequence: CASSSSGGSSYEQYF. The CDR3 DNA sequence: TGTGCCAGCAGTTCTAGCGGGGGGAGCTCCTACGAGCAGTACTTC.

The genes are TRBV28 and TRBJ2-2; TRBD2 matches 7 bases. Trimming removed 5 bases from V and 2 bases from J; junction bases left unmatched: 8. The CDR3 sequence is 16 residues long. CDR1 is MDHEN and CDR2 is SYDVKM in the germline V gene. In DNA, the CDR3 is TGTGCCAGCAGTCTTAGGTGGGAGGGAAACACCGGGGAGCTGTTTTTT. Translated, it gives CASSLRWEGNTGELFF.

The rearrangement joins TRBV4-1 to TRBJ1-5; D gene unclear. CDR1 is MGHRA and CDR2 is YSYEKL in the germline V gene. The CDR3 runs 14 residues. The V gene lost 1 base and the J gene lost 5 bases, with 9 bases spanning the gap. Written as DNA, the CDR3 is TGCGCCAGCAGCCAAGCGACAACCGATCAGCCCCAGCATTTT. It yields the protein CASSQATTDQPQHF.